Shown below are 7 T cell receptor beta chains from a single sample sequenced in a study of CD8 T cells in ankylosing spondylitis (dated by TCRdb to about 2017). For these receptors, no antigen is known. Library prep was done by 5' RACE. TCRdb shows the sequencer as Illumina HiSeq 2500. TCRdb's own reprocessing of the public reads used fastp at Q25 and MiXCR and kept productive beta chains. One record per CDR3 amino acid sequence lists the most common genes and DNA. Across this sample there are about 510,000 distinct CDR3 sequences, with approximately 5.3% seen only once. 3% to 4% of the sample comes from the top ten. Study-wide findings and limitations: Blood from ankylosing spondylitis patients appeared to be characterized by a TCR beta motif composed of eight highly homologous amino acid variants.

The source material was blood, either unsorted or a sorted T cell fraction (not recorded which). The receptors derive from a male donor with ankylosing spondylitis.

As to this clonotype: A read error may explain this, as a much larger clone is one base away. The V and J genes are TRBV12-3 or TRBV12-4 and TRBJ1-1; 7 positions agree with TRBD1. The CDR3 has 14 amino acids. The CDR3 region has the DNA TGTGCCAGCAGTTTTGCCGGGACAGCTAGATCAGCTTCCTTT. Translated: CASSFAGTARSASF.

This clonotype came up many times. This chain links TRBV5-6 with TRBJ2-7; 8 positions agree with TRBD2. The CDR3 is made up of 13 amino acids. Germline CDR1 is SGHDT and CDR2 is YYEEEE. Trimming took 4 bases from V and 6 from J; bases not matched to a gene: 6. The CDR3 sequence: CASSQGLASEQYF. The CDR3 nucleotides read TGTGCCAGCAGCCAAGGACTAGCCTCCGAGCAGTACTTC.

This clonotype came up many times. The V call is TRBV11-2, the J call TRBJ1-2; D gene unclear. CDR3 length equals 19 residues. CDR1 is SGHAT, CDR2 FQNNGV, per germline. The germline V and J ends were trimmed by 1 base and 2 bases, with 23 bases remaining between them. CDR3 in amino acids: CASSLGSFTPLRVNYGYTF. DNA for the CDR3: TGTGCCAGCAGCTTAGGATCGTTTACGCCACTACGCGTAAACTATGGCTACACCTTC. Variable domain in full (rest from reference TRBV11-2 and TRBJ1-2): EAGVAQSPRYKIIEKRQSVAFWCNPISGHATLYWYQQILGQGPKLLIQFQNNGVVDDSQLPKDRFSAERLKGVDSTLKIQPAKLEDSAVYLCASSLGSFTPLRVNYGYTFGSGTRLTVV.

This clonotype was recorded many times. The chain carries TRBV4-3 and TRBJ2-2, with a possible D match to TRBD2 (5 bases). There are 18 residues in the CDR3. Deletions cut 0 bases from V and 2 bases from J, with 16 bases between. Germline values: CDR1 LGHNA, CDR2 YSLEER. The CDR3 region is CASSQDGFEGINTGELFF. The CDR3 DNA sequence: TGCGCCAGCAGCCAAGATGGGTTTGAGGGAATAAACACCGGGGAGCTGTTTTTT.

Worth noting for this clonotype: A much larger clonotype is one base distant, so this may be a read error. The chain employs TRBV18 and TRBJ2-3; 7 bases line up with TRBD1. The CDR3 consists of 15 residues. Germline V gene lookup returns CDR1 KGHSH and CDR2 LQKENI. Trimming took 6 bases from V and 1 from J; bases not matched to a gene: 7. CDR3 nucleotides: TGTGCCAGCTCTGGACAGGATACAGGCACAGATACGCAGTATTTT. Its translation: CASSGQDTGTDTQYF.

The chain has TRBV6-1 and TRBJ2-3; TRBD1 is a possible D gene (6 bases). V was cut by 8 bases and J by 3 bases, with 15 bases left in between. The CDR3 contains 14 residues. Germline V gene sequence: CDR1 MNHNS, CDR2 SASEGT. CDR3 protein: CASREQGGTDTQYF. CDR3 DNA: TGTGCCAGCCGGGAACAGGGTGGGACAGATACGCAGTATTTT.

This clonotype appeared many times. The rearrangement uses TRBV5-1 and TRBJ2-1; 7 bases agree with TRBD2. Trimming removed 2 bases from V and 6 bases from J; junction bases left unmatched: 2. The CDR3 is 13 amino acids. Looked up from germline, CDR1 is SGHRS and CDR2 is YFSETQ. CDR3: CASSLGLVNEQFF. The CDR3 region has the DNA TGCGCCAGCAGCTTAGGACTAGTCAATGAGCAGTTCTTC. Supplemented by reference TRBV5-1 and TRBJ2-1, the full variable domain reads KAGVTQTPRYLIKTRGQQVTLSCSPISGHRSVSWYQQTPGQGLQFLFEYFSETQRNKGNFPGRFSGRQFSNSRSEMNVSTLELGDSALYLCASSLGLVNEQFFGPGTRLTVL.